These 30 T cell receptor beta chains originate from one sample sequenced in a study of long-term antiretroviral therapy in people with HIV (dated by TCRdb to between 2022 and 2023). Sequencing of the TRB variable region was done with the immunoSEQ hsTCRB v3.0 assay at survey level resolution. TCRdb re-hosts the immuneACCESS table, in-frame sequences only. Its copies lack some clones; in the studies checked, an unresolved V gene accounts for under half of them, and the cause for the rest is not known. The sample table contains under 40,000 clones; only one count was recorded for roughly four fifths of them. Jointly, the top ten make up about 12% of the sample. The sample was unsorted PBMCs, taken 0.3 years after starting antiretroviral therapy. Every receptor here comes from a man aged 18 to 29 with HIV.

The chain recombines TRBV11-2 with TRBJ2-7; no reliable D call. Germline-derived CDR1 and CDR2 are SGHAT and FQNNGV. Trimming pared 7 bases from V and 3 bases from J, leaving 10 bases between. The CDR3 sequence is 12 residues long. CDR3 amino acids: CASKGSGYEQYF. CDR3 nucleotide sequence: TGTGCCAGCAAGGGATCAGGCTACGAGCAGTACTTC. The variable domain in full, with the rest retrieved from reference TRBV11-2 and TRBJ2-7, is EAGVAQSPRYKIIEKRQSVAFWCNPISGHATLYWYQQILGQGPKLLIQFQNNGVVDDSQLPKDRFSAERLKGVDSTLKIQPAKLEDSAVYLCASKGSGYEQYFGPGTRLTVT.

The rearrangement joins TRBV12-5 to TRBJ1-2; D may be TRBD1 (6 bases). There are 14 residues in the CDR3. From germline, CDR1 is LGHNT and CDR2 FRNRAP. Trimming took 7 bases from V and 4 from J, leaving 16 bases between them. CDR3 in amino acids: CASALVTTGYGYTF. The CDR3 DNA sequence: TGTGCTAGTGCCCTGGTGACGACAGGCTATGGCTACACCTTC.

The gene calls are TRBV5-4 and TRBJ2-7; TRBD2 matches 12 bases. CDR1 is SGHNT and CDR2 is YYREEE in the germline V gene (reference sequence). Trimming removed 4 bases from V and 0 bases from J; junction bases left unmatched: 8. This CDR3 is built from 17 residues. CDR3: CASSPGTSGYSSYEQYF. The CDR3, as DNA: TGTGCCAGCAGCCCCGGGACTAGCGGGTACAGCTCCTACGAGCAGTACTTC.

The gene calls are TRBV19 and TRBJ2-4; TRBD2 agrees at 7 bases. This CDR3 has 15 residues. V dropped 6 bases and J dropped 0; count of bases not matched to a gene: 5. Germline V gives CDR1 LNHDA, CDR2 SQIVND (reference sequence). The CDR3 spells CASRGGLLAKNIQYF. CDR3 in DNA: TGTGCCAGTAGGGGGGGGTTACTAGCCAAAAACATTCAGTACTTC.

This chain uses TRBV18 with TRBJ2-5, with D possibly being TRBD1 or TRBD2 (6 bases each). The length of the CDR3 is 16 residues. Germline V gene sequence: CDR1 KGHSH, CDR2 LQKENI. Trimming stripped 0 bases from V and 1 base from J, with 12 bases between. The CDR3 nucleotides are TGTGCCAGCTCACCACCAAGGGGGGCCGGCCAAGAGACCCAGTACTTC. Protein: CASSPPRGAGQETQYF.

The gene calls are TRBV19 and TRBJ2-2; D unresolved. This CDR3 spans 14 amino acids. Germline loops: CDR1 LNHDA, CDR2 SQIVND (reference sequence). V dropped 1 base and J dropped 6 bases, with 9 bases sitting between them. The CDR3 DNA reads as TGTGCCAGTAGTATAGGGGGTAGAGCCGGGGAGCTGTTTTTT. This encodes CASSIGGRAGELFF.

This clone was observed a single time. The V gene is TRBV7-9, the J gene TRBJ2-2, with D unclear. There are 12 residues in the CDR3. V shed 9 bases and J shed 6 bases, with 11 bases lying between them. Germline V gene data show CDR1 as SEHNR and CDR2 as FQNEAQ (reference sequence). The CDR3 here is CASMQASGELFF. CDR3 coding DNA: TGTGCCAGTATGCAGGCTTCCGGGGAGCTGTTTTTT.

This clone has a single count. This sequence joins TRBV4-2 and TRBJ1-2; 8 bases fit TRBD1. The germline V gene encodes CDR1 LGHNA and CDR2 YNFKEQ. J lost 7 bases, V lost 0 bases, and 10 bases had no gene match. This CDR3 is 16 amino acids long. The CDR3 nucleotides are TGTGCCAGCAGCCAAGATAGGGCAGGGGGCGCGGGTGGCTACACCTTC. Translated, it gives CASSQDRAGGAGGYTF.

This clone was recorded once. The chain joins TRBV9 to TRBJ2-3; TRBD1 agrees at 10 bases. The CDR3 runs 15 residues. Germline CDR1 and CDR2: SGDLS and YYNGEE. The trim removed 1 base at V and 4 bases at J, leaving 3 bases unmatched. CDR3 loop: CASSVFGQGADTQYF. CDR3 sequence (DNA): TGTGCCAGCAGCGTATTTGGACAGGGGGCAGATACGCAGTATTTT.

The rearrangement joins TRBV2 to TRBJ1-5; TRBD1 might be the D (6 bases). The CDR3 has 14 amino acids. Per germline, CDR1 SNHLY and CDR2 FYNNEI. Deletions cut 6 bases from V and 1 base from J, with 10 bases between. The CDR3 protein is CASRPTGSNQPQHF. In DNA form, the CDR3 reads TGTGCCAGCAGACCCACAGGGAGCAATCAGCCCCAGCATTTT.

This clone was seen just once. The gene calls are TRBV4-3 and TRBJ1-3; D might be TRBD1 (5 bases). Germline CDR1 is LGHNA and CDR2 is YSLEER. V was shortened by 0 bases and J by 5 bases, with 14 bases between the two germline ends. The CDR3 loop spans 16 amino acids. The chain's CDR3 is CASSQDLGRGRNTIYF. Here the CDR3 DNA reads TGCGCCAGCAGCCAAGATTTGGGGAGGGGCAGAAACACCATATATTTT.

The DNA for the CDR3 is TGCGCCAGCAGCACCTTCTCTAGCGGGAGCTATGAGCAGTTCTTC. Encoded protein: CASSTFSSGSYEQFF. The rearrangement links TRBV5-1 to TRBJ2-1, with 10 bases fitting TRBD2. This CDR3 comprises 15 residues. Losses at the gene ends were 4 bases for V and 8 bases for J; bases not matched to a gene: 9. In germline, CDR1 is SGHRS, CDR2 YFSETQ.

The V and J genes are TRBV15 and TRBJ2-2; the D is unclear. The CDR3 contains 12 residues. Germline values: CDR1 LNHNV, CDR2 YYDKDF (reference sequence). V was trimmed by 3 bases and J by 6 bases, leaving 5 bases between them. This CDR3 is CATSRWAGELFF. The CDR3 DNA reads as TGTGCCACCAGCAGGTGGGCCGGGGAGCTGTTTTTT.

The chain is built from TRBV15 and TRBJ2-2; no reliable D call. The germline gives CDR1 LNHNV, CDR2 YYDKDF (reference sequence). The CDR3 is made up of 16 amino acids. Deletions cut 2 bases from V and 0 bases from J, with 10 bases between. The CDR3 reads CATSRPSASNTGELFF. The CDR3 DNA sequence: TGTGCCACCAGCAGACCCTCTGCATCGAACACCGGGGAGCTGTTTTTT.

This sequence joins TRBV27 and TRBJ1-1; 10 bases are shared with TRBD1. The V and J ends lost 6 bases and 6 bases, in that order; junction bases with no gene match: 7. This CDR3 comprises 14 residues. Germline CDR1 is MNHEY and CDR2 is SMNVEV (reference sequence). CDR3 sequence reads: CASRRTGGDAEAFF. Written as DNA, the CDR3 is TGTGCCAGCAGGAGGACAGGGGGAGACGCTGAAGCTTTCTTT.

This chain uses TRBV18 with TRBJ1-1, with TRBD1 matching over 9 bases. Germline values: CDR1 KGHSH, CDR2 LQKENI. V dropped 5 bases and J dropped 7; count of bases not matched to a gene: 2. The CDR3 is 12 amino acids. As DNA, the CDR3 is TGTGCCAGCTCAACGGGACAGGGTGAAGCTTTCTTT. Protein sequence: CASSTGQGEAFF.

A word on this clone: Additional DNA sequences in this sample encode the identical CDR3. CDR3 DNA sequence: TGTGCCAGCAGTGGACCTTCTAGCAATCAGCCCCAGCATTTT. Its protein product is CASSGPSSNQPQHF. This sequence joins TRBV28 and TRBJ1-5; the D is unclear. The CDR3 is 14 residues long. The germline V and J ends were trimmed by 5 bases and 0 bases, with 8 bases remaining between them. Germline V gives CDR1 MDHEN, CDR2 SYDVKM.

This clone is a singleton in its sample. The CDR3 region is CASSLEQVYYEQYF. CDR3 DNA sequence: TGCGCCAGCAGCTTGGAACAGGTATACTACGAGCAGTACTTC. V usage is TRBV5-1 and J usage is TRBJ2-7; D possibly corresponds to TRBD1 (5 bases). Trimming left V 0 bases short and J 3 bases short, with 10 bases between. The germline gives CDR1 SGHRS, CDR2 YFSETQ. This CDR3 spans 14 amino acids.

The J gene is TRBJ2-3, the V gene TRBV7-9; D uncertain. The CDR3 is 12 amino acids. Germline assignment: CDR1 SEHNR and CDR2 FQNEAQ (reference sequence). Deletions cut 6 bases from V and 0 bases from J, with 4 bases between. The CDR3, as DNA: TGTGCCAGCAGACCTAGCACAGATACGCAGTATTTT. It encodes CASRPSTDTQYF.

The J gene is TRBJ2-5, the V gene TRBV15; 7 nucleotides align to TRBD2. Unmatched junction bases numbered 8, after V lost 3 bases and J lost 4 bases. The CDR3 is 15 amino acids. Germline CDR1 is LNHNV and CDR2 is YYDKDF (reference sequence). This chain's CDR3 is CATSRRGGSLETQYF. In DNA, the CDR3 is TGTGCCACCAGCAGGCGCGGGGGTAGCCTAGAGACCCAGTACTTC.

This sequence joins TRBV4-3 and TRBJ2-3; D gene unclear. The CDR3 consists of 13 residues. The V end was cut by 0 bases, the J end by 11 bases, with 12 bases between. Germline CDR1 LGHNA, CDR2 YSLEER. CDR3: CASSQETDTRQYF. The CDR3 nucleotides are TGCGCCAGCAGCCAAGAGACCGATACGAGGCAGTATTTT.

The chain carries TRBV4-2 and TRBJ2-7; D unclear. The V end lost 0 bases, the J end lost 3 bases, and 12 bases lay between the germline ends. The CDR3 has 15 residues. The germline V gene has CDR1 LGHNA and CDR2 YNFKEQ. The CDR3, as DNA: TGTGCCAGCAGCCAAGATCTGGGTAGTTTCTACGAGCAGTACTTC. Protein sequence: CASSQDLGSFYEQYF.

The genes are TRBV7-2 and TRBJ2-1, with D unresolved. V lost 0 bases and J 2 bases, leaving 11 bases between the germline ends. Germline V gives CDR1 SGHTA, CDR2 FQGNSA. The CDR3 has 16 amino acids. The CDR3 sequence: CASSLAVVPPYNEQFF. The CDR3 bases are TGTGCCAGCAGCTTAGCGGTAGTACCTCCCTACAATGAGCAGTTCTTC.

As DNA, the CDR3 is TGTGCCAGCAGCGAACTAGCGTATAAGCAGTTCTTC. Its protein product is CASSELAYKQFF. The V and J genes are TRBV11-2 and TRBJ2-1; 7 nucleotides match TRBD2. The CDR3 sequence is 12 residues long. The V and J ends lost 5 bases and 11 bases, in that order; junction bases with no gene match: 6. Germline assignment: CDR1 SGHAT and CDR2 FQNNGV.

The chain is built from TRBV6-6 and TRBJ1-4; tentative D call: TRBD1 (5 bases). V shed 11 bases and J shed 5 bases, with 15 bases lying between them. CDR3 size: 13 residues. Germline CDR1 reads MNHNY; CDR2 reads SVGAGI (reference sequence). The CDR3: CAASGTENEKLFF. The CDR3 DNA sequence: TGTGCCGCTTCCGGGACGGAAAATGAAAAACTGTTTTTT.

The rearrangement uses TRBV5-1 and TRBJ2-1; D perhaps matches TRBD1 (5 bases). The V and J ends lost 7 bases and 2 bases respectively, with 13 bases between them. This CDR3 is built from 14 residues. CDR1 SGHRS and CDR2 YFSETQ come from the germline V gene. The CDR3 sequence: CASFREPTYNEQFF. The CDR3 coding sequence is TGCGCCAGCTTCAGGGAACCGACCTACAATGAGCAGTTCTTC.

J is TRBJ2-3 and V is TRBV5-4; TRBD2 agrees at 8 bases. Germline assignment: CDR1 SGHNT and CDR2 YYREEE (reference sequence). This CDR3 comprises 16 residues. V was clipped by 0 bases and J by 4 bases; unmatched bases: 7. CDR3 amino acids: CASSLDSGRVSDTQYF. The DNA of the CDR3 is TGTGCCAGCAGCTTGGACAGCGGGAGAGTTTCAGATACGCAGTATTTT. Full variable domain (outside the CDR3, taken from reference TRBV5-4 and TRBJ2-3): ETGVTQSPTHLIKTRGQQVTLRCSSQSGHNTVSWYQQALGQGPQFIFQYYREEENGRGNFPPRFSGLQFPNYSSELNVNALELDDSALYLCASSLDSGRVSDTQYFGPGTRLTVL.

The chain employs TRBV6-6 and TRBJ1-2; D unclear. Germline-derived CDR1 and CDR2 are MNHNY and SVGAGI (reference sequence). Deletions cut 0 bases from V and 4 bases from J, with 12 bases between. The CDR3 has 15 residues. The CDR3 DNA follows: TGTGCCAGCAGTTACTCCGAGACACCACGCTATGGCTACACCTTC. Amino acid sequence: CASSYSETPRYGYTF.

This rearrangement joins TRBV6-4 to TRBJ1-3, with TRBD1 matching 10 bases. Germline V lookup: CDR1 MRHNA, CDR2 SNTAGT. This CDR3 region has 15 residues. V shed 6 bases and J 2 bases; nucleotides not matched to a gene: 4. CDR3 sequence: CASSAGTGAGNTIYF. The DNA for the CDR3 is TGTGCCAGCAGCGCCGGGACAGGGGCTGGAAACACCATATATTTT.

This chain joins TRBV1 and TRBJ2-5; the DNA was not compared with TRBD2, the D call given in the table. TRBV1 is marked as a pseudogene. The CDR3 is 15 amino acids. CDR3 DNA sequence: TGCACCAGCAGCCAAGATCTGAAGGGGAGGGAGACCCAGTACTTC. Amino acids: CTSSQDLKGRETQYF.